This is a list of T cell receptor beta chains from one sample in a study of cytomegalovirus exposure and HLA in healthy donors. Sequenced by immunoSEQ multiplex PCR; TCRdb stores in-frame clones only, minus some. Here the sample spans under 200,000 clones, 68% being singletons. Sequenced sample: PBMCs. These receptors were obtained from a woman between 40 and 55 years old in good health and CMV-seropositive. The CDR3 runs from the conserved cysteine through the conserved F or W. Each record gives: clone size, V gene, D gene, J gene, CDR3 protein, CDR3 DNA. D genes are given only for firm matches. A row's size may be missing; if present it is once, few, many or a size class.

clone_size: NA; v_call: TRBV6-5; d_call: NA; j_call: TRBJ1-4; cdr3_aa: CASRSGGATNEKLFF; cdr3_nt: TGTGCCAGCAGGTCCGGGGGGGCAACTAATGAAAAACTGTTTTTT
clone_size: NA; v_call: TRBV7-2; d_call: TRBD1; j_call: TRBJ1-2; cdr3_aa: CASSSTSGTVNYGYTF; cdr3_nt: TGTGCCAGCAGCTCAACATCCGGGACAGTTAACTATGGCTACACCTTC
clone_size: NA; v_call: TRBV27; d_call: TRBD1; j_call: TRBJ2-7; cdr3_aa: CASSSGQGLHEQYF; cdr3_nt: TGTGCCAGCAGTTCTGGACAGGGGTTACACGAGCAGTACTTC
clone_size: NA; v_call: TRBV6-1; d_call: TRBD2; j_call: TRBJ2-7; cdr3_aa: CASSEATSAKYEQYF; cdr3_nt: TGTGCCAGCAGTGAAGCTACTAGCGCCAAGTACGAGCAGTACTTC
clone_size: once; v_call: TRBV27; d_call: TRBD1; j_call: TRBJ2-3; cdr3_aa: CASGWTGYSTQYF; cdr3_nt: TGTGCCAGCGGATGGACAGGGTATAGTACGCAGTATTTT
clone_size: few; v_call: TRBV4-3; d_call: NA; j_call: TRBJ1-1; cdr3_aa: CASSQDRSLGNRNTEAFF; cdr3_nt: TGCGCCAGCAGCCAAGACAGGAGCCTCGGGAACCGGAACACTGAAGCTTTCTTT
clone_size: NA; v_call: TRBV29-1; d_call: NA; j_call: TRBJ1-1; cdr3_aa: CSVEVGSNTEAFF; cdr3_nt: TGCAGCGTTGAAGTGGGGAGTAACACTGAAGCTTTCTTT
clone_size: few; v_call: TRBV29-1; d_call: TRBD1; j_call: TRBJ1-2; cdr3_aa: CSVTGGGNGYTF; cdr3_nt: TGCAGCGTGACAGGGGGCGGTAATGGCTACACCTTC
clone_size: NA; v_call: TRBV4-3; d_call: NA; j_call: TRBJ1-1; cdr3_aa: CASSQATQHPNTEAFF; cdr3_nt: TGCGCCAGCAGCCAAGCCACACAGCATCCGAACACTGAAGCTTTCTTT
clone_size: NA; v_call: TRBV29-1; d_call: NA; j_call: TRBJ2-3; cdr3_aa: CSVVFGTTLSPDTQYF; cdr3_nt: TGCAGCGTTGTATTTGGGACAACCTTATCCCCAGATACGCAGTATTTT
clone_size: NA; v_call: TRBV7-2; d_call: NA; j_call: TRBJ1-6; cdr3_aa: CASSLRTDSLHF; cdr3_nt: TGTGCCAGCAGCTTGAGGACAGATAGCCTCCACTTT